One and the same sample provided the 27 T cell receptor beta chains below, sequenced in a study of cytomegalovirus exposure and HLA in healthy donors (dated by TCRdb to about 2017). Libraries were made using the immunoSEQ multiplex PCR assay. For the multiplex PCR, a mixture combining 60 forward primers for TCR Vbeta segments and 13 reverse primers for TCR Jbeta segments was used. Held by TCRdb, this immuneACCESS table contains in-frame sequences only and omits some clones. Under half of the omission traces to an unresolved V gene where checked; the cause of the rest is unknown. In this sample the table shows under 200,000 clones, 70% to 85% of which occur a single time. The ten largest clones represent 6.4% of the sample. Sequenced sample: PBMCs. Source of these receptors: a man aged 45-65 years in good health and CMV-seropositive.

V and J are TRBV15 and TRBJ1-1; perhaps TRBD1 as D (5 bases). Germline CDR1 is LNHNV and CDR2 is YYDKDF (reference sequence). The CDR3 totals 16 residues. V was shortened by 5 bases and J by 0 bases, with 16 bases between the two germline ends. The CDR3 reads CATSPHETGLNTEAFF. CDR3 sequence (DNA): TGTGCCACCAGCCCCCACGAAACAGGACTGAACACTGAAGCTTTCTTT.

The genes are TRBV7-9 and TRBJ2-3; 7 bases map to TRBD2. Trimming took 5 bases from V and 3 from J; bases not matched to a gene: 8. CDR1 is SEHNR and CDR2 is FQNEAQ in the germline V gene (reference sequence). This CDR3 is built from 15 residues. The CDR3 coding sequence is TGTGCCAGCAGCCCTTTGGGAGGGGAGACAGATACGCAGTATTTT. Amino acid sequence: CASSPLGGETDTQYF. The full variable domain, in which reference TRBV7-9 and TRBJ2-3 provide the parts outside the CDR3, is DTGVSQNPRHKITKRGQNVTFRCDPISEHNRLYWYRQTLGQGPEFLTYFQNEAQLEKSRLLSDRFSAERPKGSFSTLEIQRTEQGDSAMYLCASSPLGGETDTQYFGPGTRLTVL.

The sample holds a few counts of this clone. This chain uses TRBV5-6 with TRBJ2-7, with a possible D match to TRBD1 (6 bases). Deletions cut 5 bases from V and 7 bases from J, with 16 bases between. The CDR3 spans 13 residues. In germline, CDR1 is SGHDT, CDR2 YYEEEE. The CDR3, as DNA: TGTGCCAGCAGGGTAGGGGGTACGGAGGAGCAGTACTTC. Protein product: CASRVGGTEEQYF.

J is TRBJ1-2 and V is TRBV7-6; 7 positions match TRBD1. This CDR3 has 13 amino acids. V trimming: 2 bases; J trimming: 8 bases; junction bases outside the gene matches: 5. CDR1 and CDR2 from the germline V gene are SGHVS and FNYEAQ. The CDR3 region is CASSLSYRGGYTF. DNA for the CDR3: TGTGCCAGCAGCTTATCCTACAGGGGAGGCTACACCTTC.

This chain links TRBV7-9 with TRBJ2-2; 11 bases are shared with TRBD2. Germline CDR1 is SEHNR and CDR2 is FQNEAQ (reference sequence). CDR3 length: 18 residues. The V gene end was trimmed by 3 bases and the J gene end by 1 base; junction bases not matched to a gene: 7. The CDR3 DNA sequence: TGTGCCAGCAGCTTTAGCGGGAGGGCCCTTAGGAACACCGGGGAGCTGTTTTTT. Translation gives CASSFSGRALRNTGELFF.

The V gene is TRBV5-1, the J gene TRBJ2-3, with a tentative D call TRBD1 (5 bases). Trimming removed 2 bases at V and 2 bases at J, with 9 bases between. Germline V gives CDR1 SGHRS, CDR2 YFSETQ. There are 14 residues in the CDR3. CDR3 DNA sequence: TGCGCCAGCAGCTTAAGCAGGGACACAGATACGCAGTATTTT. As protein: CASSLSRDTDTQYF.

The chain couples TRBV19 to TRBJ2-7; 7 bases map to TRBD2. Trimming took 5 bases from V and 3 from J; bases not matched to a gene: 7. Germline V CDR1 and CDR2: LNHDA, SQIVND (reference sequence). The CDR3 covers 14 residues. This CDR3 reads CASSSRTRSYEQYF. CDR3 DNA sequence: TGTGCCAGTAGTTCTCGGACTAGGAGCTACGAGCAGTACTTC.

This clone appeared once. The chain uses TRBV6-1 and TRBJ2-5; 9 positions agree with TRBD1. Matching the DNA end better, TRBJ2-7 makes the J call doubtful. Germline CDR1 MNHNS, CDR2 SASEGT. This CDR3 is 15 amino acids long. This CDR3 is CASRADRGNSYEQYF. CDR3 DNA sequence: TGTGCCAGCAGGGCCGACAGGGGGAACTCCTACGAGCAGTACTTC.

This clone was seen only once. The V gene is TRBV5-1, the J gene TRBJ2-7; 7 bases fit TRBD2. J was trimmed by 4 bases and V by 4 bases; bases with no gene match: 8. Looked up from germline, CDR1 is SGHRS and CDR2 is YFSETQ. The CDR3 is 14 residues long. Here the CDR3 reads CASSPDVGGYEQYV. The CDR3 DNA sequence: TGCGCCAGCAGCCCAGACGTCGGGGGGTACGAGCAGTACGTC.

On this clone: The sample carries other DNA sequences with the same CDR3. J is TRBJ1-4 and V is TRBV5-1, with 8 nucleotides matching TRBD1. V lost 3 bases, J lost 3 bases, and 4 bases stayed unmatched. Per the germline V gene, CDR1 is SGHRS and CDR2 is YFSETQ. CDR3 length equals 15 residues. The CDR3: CASSSTGAANEKLFF. In nucleotides, the CDR3 is TGCGCCAGCAGCTCGACAGGGGCGGCTAATGAAAAACTGTTTTTT.

This clone was seen a few times. The chain recombines TRBV11-1 with TRBJ2-5; D perhaps matches TRBD1 (5 bases). V dropped 5 bases and J dropped 2 bases, with 12 bases sitting between them. The CDR3 contains 14 residues. CDR1 SGHAT and CDR2 FQDESV come from the germline V gene (reference sequence). The CDR3 DNA follows: TGTGCCAGCAGCCCATCCGACAGACAAGAGACCCAGTACTTC. Its protein is CASSPSDRQETQYF.

The chain couples TRBV5-1 to TRBJ2-3, with D uncertain. From germline, CDR1 is SGHRS and CDR2 YFSETQ. The CDR3 is 13 amino acids. With 3 bases removed from V and 4 bases from J, the gap between germline ends came to 9 bases. The CDR3 DNA reads as TGCGCCAGCAGCTCCCTTTTAGCAGATACGCAGTATTTT. Translating gives CASSSLLADTQYF. Full variable domain (rest looked up from reference TRBV5-1 and TRBJ2-3): KAGVTQTPRYLIKTRGQQVTLSCSPISGHRSVSWYQQTPGQGLQFLFEYFSETQRNKGNFPGRFSGRQFSNSRSEMNVSTLELGDSALYLCASSSLLADTQYFGPGTRLTVL.

The rearrangement uses TRBV27 and TRBJ1-6, with D possibly being TRBD1 (6 bases). This CDR3 comprises 14 residues. V dropped 6 bases and J dropped 8 bases, with 14 bases sitting between them. Germline V gives CDR1 MNHEY, CDR2 SMNVEV (reference sequence). The CDR3: CASSTGQRDSPLHF. In DNA, the CDR3 is TGTGCCAGCAGCACAGGGCAGAGGGATTCACCCCTCCACTTT.

V usage is TRBV7-2 and J usage is TRBJ2-3; 9 bases fit TRBD2. This CDR3 comprises 18 residues. V trimming: 2 bases; J trimming: 1 base; junction bases outside the gene matches: 10. The germline CDR1 and CDR2 sequences are SGHTA and FQGNSA. CDR3 coding DNA: TGTGCCAGCAGCTTATTCCCCCTAGCGGGATATGGCACAGATACGCAGTATTTT. The encoded protein is CASSLFPLAGYGTDTQYF.

This chain uses TRBV7-3 with TRBJ2-3, with a tentative D call TRBD1 (6 bases). Germline V gives CDR1 SGHTA, CDR2 FQGTGA. V gave up 3 bases and J gave up 0 bases, with 7 bases separating them. CDR3 length: 14 amino acids. CDR3 sequence (DNA): TGTGCCAGCAGCTTCACAGGGAGCACAGATACGCAGTATTTT. It encodes CASSFTGSTDTQYF.

This chain connects TRBV19 to TRBJ1-1; D is uncertain. Germline CDR1 reads LNHDA; CDR2 reads SQIVND (reference sequence). This CDR3 comprises 14 residues. The V end was cut by 3 bases, the J end by 0 bases, with 8 bases between. In DNA, the CDR3 is TGTGCCAGTAGTATGCGAGAAGTGAACACTGAAGCTTTCTTT. Translation: CASSMREVNTEAFF.

Of note for this clone: Its ends do not fully match the called genes, so a read error is possible. V usage is TRBV2 and J usage is TRBJ2-7; 7 bases are a match to TRBD1. The V gene's germline CDR1 is SNHLY and CDR2 FYNNEI. This CDR3 is built from 14 residues. The CDR3 spells CASSEDRGYYAQYF. CDR3 DNA sequence: TGTGCCAGCAGTGAAGACAGGGGATACTACGCGCAGTACTTC.

The rearrangement joins TRBV7-2 to TRBJ2-1; D remains unclear. Per the germline V gene, CDR1 is SGHTA and CDR2 is FQGNSA. V lost 3 bases to trimming and J lost 9 bases, with 12 bases between them. The CDR3 is 13 amino acids. The CDR3 DNA reads TGTGCCAGCAGCTTGATAGCATTCGGTGAGCAGTTCTTC. As protein: CASSLIAFGEQFF.

This chain connects TRBV11-2 to TRBJ2-1; possible D gene TRBD2, 5 bases. Germline CDR1 is SGHAT and CDR2 is FQNNGV. The CDR3 is 14 amino acids. Trimming removed 5 bases at V and 7 bases at J, with 15 bases between. CDR3 in amino acids: CASSPDSRGNEQFF. The DNA of the CDR3 is TGTGCCAGCAGCCCAGATTCGAGAGGGAATGAGCAGTTCTTC.

The chain combines TRBV5-1 with TRBJ2-1; 8 positions agree with TRBD2. Germline V gene sequence: CDR1 SGHRS, CDR2 YFSETQ. J gave up 8 bases and V 1 base, and 8 bases lay outside the gene matches. The CDR3 has 15 residues. CDR3 coding DNA: TGCGCCAGCAGCTTGTTCGGGGGGGCAGCGGATGAGCAGTTCTTC. Translation gives CASSLFGGAADEQFF. Using reference TRBV5-1 and TRBJ2-1 for the parts outside the CDR3, the full variable domain is KAGVTQTPRYLIKTRGQQVTLSCSPISGHRSVSWYQQTPGQGLQFLFEYFSETQRNKGNFPGRFSGRQFSNSRSEMNVSTLELGDSALYLCASSLFGGAADEQFFGPGTRLTVL.

The chain has TRBV4-2 and TRBJ2-5, with D possibly matching TRBD2 (5 bases). The CDR3 contains 17 residues. Trimming took 0 bases from V and 10 from J, leaving 24 bases between them. The germline V gene encodes CDR1 LGHNA and CDR2 YNFKEQ. As DNA, the CDR3 is TGTGCCAGCAGCCAAGAAGATAGTCGCGGGCTGCCTTTAATCCAGTACTTC. Its translation: CASSQEDSRGLPLIQYF.

The genes are TRBV5-6 and TRBJ1-1, with TRBD1 matching over 7 bases. The CDR3 spans 15 residues. V lost 0 bases to trimming and J lost 8 bases; unmatched junction nucleotides: 10. The germline gives CDR1 SGHDT, CDR2 YYEEEE. The CDR3 loop reads CASSLEQGGQMEAFF. CDR3 sequence (DNA): TGTGCCAGCAGCTTGGAGCAGGGGGGACAGATGGAAGCTTTCTTT.

The chain joins TRBV4-1 to TRBJ2-3; the D is unclear. V lost 0 bases to trimming and J lost 4 bases, with 17 bases between them. Germline loops: CDR1 MGHRA, CDR2 YSYEKL. The CDR3 totals 17 residues. CDR3 residues: CASSQDLERGIPDTQYF. In nucleotides, the CDR3 is TGCGCCAGCAGCCAAGATCTCGAGCGTGGTATCCCAGATACGCAGTATTTT.

This clone was seen a single time. The J gene is TRBJ1-5, the V gene TRBV5-6, with D possibly TRBD1 on 5 matching bases. The CDR3 is 16 amino acids. CDR1 and CDR2 from the germline V gene are SGHDT and YYEEEE. The germline V and J ends were trimmed by 2 bases and 5 bases, with 17 bases remaining between them. CDR3 sequence: CASSFGGGGGHQPQHF. As DNA, the CDR3 is TGTGCCAGCAGCTTTGGGGGAGGTGGGGGTCATCAGCCCCAGCATTTT.

Regarding this clone: Other DNA variants within this sample encode the same CDR3. This rearrangement joins TRBV6-5 to TRBJ1-1; 7 nucleotides line up with TRBD1. CDR1 and CDR2 (germline): MNHEY, SVGAGI. Trimming at V came to 0 bases and at J to 5 bases, leaving 0 bases not matched to a gene. The CDR3 has 13 amino acids. CDR3 in amino acids: CASSYSTGTEAFF. The CDR3 DNA reads TGTGCCAGCAGTTACTCGACAGGGACTGAAGCTTTCTTT.

This chain connects TRBV30 to TRBJ1-5, with a possible D match to TRBD1 (5 bases). The CDR3 is made up of 14 amino acids. The germline gives CDR1 GTSNPN, CDR2 SVGIG (reference sequence). V dropped 0 bases and J dropped 4 bases, with 10 bases sitting between them. The CDR3 DNA sequence: TGTGCCTGGAGTGTCGGGCAGGGTAATCAGCCCCAGCATTTT. This encodes CAWSVGQGNQPQHF.

This chain connects TRBV27 to TRBJ1-2; tentative D call: TRBD1 (6 bases). The CDR3 is 16 amino acids. Trimming pared 5 bases from V and 4 bases from J, leaving 20 bases between. The germline CDR1 and CDR2 sequences are MNHEY and SMNVEV (reference sequence). Here the CDR3 reads CASSKKDSLAIYGYTF. The DNA for the CDR3 is TGTGCCAGCAGTAAGAAGGACAGCCTCGCAATCTATGGCTACACCTTC.